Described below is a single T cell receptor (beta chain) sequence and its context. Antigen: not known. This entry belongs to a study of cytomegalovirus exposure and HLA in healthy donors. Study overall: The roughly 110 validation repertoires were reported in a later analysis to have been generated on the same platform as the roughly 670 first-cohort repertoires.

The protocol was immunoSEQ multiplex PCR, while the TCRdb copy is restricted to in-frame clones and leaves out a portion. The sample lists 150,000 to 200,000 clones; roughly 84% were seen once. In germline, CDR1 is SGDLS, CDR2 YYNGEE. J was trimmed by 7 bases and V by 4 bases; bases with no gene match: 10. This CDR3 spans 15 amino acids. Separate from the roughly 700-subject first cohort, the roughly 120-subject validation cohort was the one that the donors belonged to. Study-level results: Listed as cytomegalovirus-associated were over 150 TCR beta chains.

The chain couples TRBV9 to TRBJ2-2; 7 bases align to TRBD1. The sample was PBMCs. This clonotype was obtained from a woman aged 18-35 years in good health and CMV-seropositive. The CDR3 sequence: CASSPRAQGIGELFF. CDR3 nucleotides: TGTGCCAGCAGCCCACGAGCACAGGGGATCGGGGAGCTGTTTTTT. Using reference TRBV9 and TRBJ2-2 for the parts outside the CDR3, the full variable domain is DSGVTQTPKHLITATGQRVTLRCSPRSGDLSVYWYQQSLDQGLQFLIQYYNGEERAKGNILERFSAQQFPDLHSELNLSSLELGDSALYFCASSPRAQGIGELFFGEGSRLTVL.